This T cell receptor (beta chain) was identified in a study of T cell responses to AZD1222 COVID-19 vaccine. The germline CDR1 and CDR2 sequences are ENHRY and SYGVKD. CDR3 length: 10 residues. Deletions cut 9 bases from V and 9 bases from J, with 9 bases between. Profiled with immunoSEQ multiplex PCR; TCRdb holds only in-frame clones, not every one. The profile shows around 160,000 clones, 90% to 95% of them singletons. The TCR originated in an adult in good health. The J gene is TRBJ2-1, the V gene TRBV10-3; no reliable D call. The starting material was peripheral blood, obtained on day 0 of AZD1222 vaccination. CDR3 protein: CAIGMVEQFF. In DNA, the CDR3 is TGTGCCATAGGGATGGTTGAGCAGTTCTTC.